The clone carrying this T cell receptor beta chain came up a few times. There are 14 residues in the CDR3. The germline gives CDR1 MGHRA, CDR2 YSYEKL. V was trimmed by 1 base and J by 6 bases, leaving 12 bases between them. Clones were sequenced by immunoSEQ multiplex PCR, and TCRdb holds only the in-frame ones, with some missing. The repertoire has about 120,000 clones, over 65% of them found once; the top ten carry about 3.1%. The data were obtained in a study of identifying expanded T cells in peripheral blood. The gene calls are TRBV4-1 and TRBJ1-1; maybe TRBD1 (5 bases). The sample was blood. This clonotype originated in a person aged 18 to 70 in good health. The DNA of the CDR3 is TGCGCCAGCAGCCAAGTGCCAGGGAAGGCTGAAGCTTTCTTT. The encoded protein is CASSQVPGKAEAFF.